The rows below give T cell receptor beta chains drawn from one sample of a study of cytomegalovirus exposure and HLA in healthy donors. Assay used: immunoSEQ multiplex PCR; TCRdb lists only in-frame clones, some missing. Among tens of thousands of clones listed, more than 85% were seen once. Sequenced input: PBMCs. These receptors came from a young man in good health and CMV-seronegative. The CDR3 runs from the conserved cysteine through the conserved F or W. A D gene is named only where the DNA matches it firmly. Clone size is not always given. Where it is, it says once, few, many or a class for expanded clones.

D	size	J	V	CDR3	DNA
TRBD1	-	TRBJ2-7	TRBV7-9	CASSHPTGNEQYF	TGTGCCAGCAGCCACCCGACAGGGAACGAGCAGTACTTC
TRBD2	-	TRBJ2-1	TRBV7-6	CASSPRTSGREYNEQFF	TGTGCCAGCAGCCCCCGGACTAGCGGGAGAGAGTACAATGAGCAGTTCTTC
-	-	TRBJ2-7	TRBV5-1	CASSADGGPYEQYF	TGCGCCAGCAGCGCCGATGGAGGACCCTACGAGCAGTACTTC
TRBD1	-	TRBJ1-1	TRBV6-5	CASSPRDSPEAFF	TGTGCCAGCAGTCCCCGGGACAGCCCTGAAGCTTTCTTT
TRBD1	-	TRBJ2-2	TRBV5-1	CASSSGQADTGELFF	TGCGCCAGCAGCTCCGGACAGGCTGACACCGGGGAGCTGTTTTTT
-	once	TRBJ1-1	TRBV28	CASRAGTSNTEAFF	TGTGCCAGCCGGGCGGGCACCTCGAACACTGAAGCTTTCTTT
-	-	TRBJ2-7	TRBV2	CASTSRGGGSSYEQYF	TGTGCCAGCACCAGCAGGGGAGGCGGGAGCTCCTACGAGCAGTACTTC
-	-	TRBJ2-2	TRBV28	CASSFQGTANTGELFF	TGTGCCAGCAGTTTTCAGGGTACAGCGAACACCGGGGAGCTGTTTTTT
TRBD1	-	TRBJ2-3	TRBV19	CASSGTGHLNTQYF	TGTGCCAGTAGCGGGACAGGGCACCTAAATACGCAGTATTTT
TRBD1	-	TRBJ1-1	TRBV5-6	CASSWDREAFF	TGTGCCAGCAGCTGGGACAGGGAAGCTTTCTTT
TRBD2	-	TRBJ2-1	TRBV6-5	CASSADSGGLNEQFF	TGTGCCAGCAGTGCGGACAGCGGGGGCCTCAATGAGCAGTTCTTC
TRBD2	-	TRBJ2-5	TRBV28	CASSYSGSVKTQYF	TGTGCCAGCAGTTATAGCGGGAGTGTAAAGACCCAGTACTTC
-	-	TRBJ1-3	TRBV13	CASSSTGPSGNTIYF	TGTGCCAGCAGCTCTACAGGACCCTCTGGAAACACCATATATTTT
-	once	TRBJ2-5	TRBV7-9	CASSLHWETQYF	TGTGCCAGCAGCTTACACTGGGAGACCCAGTACTTC
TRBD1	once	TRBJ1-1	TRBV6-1	CASSGGTVNTEAFF	TGTGCCAGCAGTGGCGGGACAGTCAACACTGAAGCTTTCTTT
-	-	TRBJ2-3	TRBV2	CASTTGYSDTQYF	TGTGCCAGCACTACAGGGTACTCCGATACGCAGTATTTT
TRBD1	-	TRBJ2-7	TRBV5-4	CASSSDRGLPYEQYF	TGTGCCAGCAGTTCTGACAGGGGGCTCCCCTACGAGCAGTACTTC
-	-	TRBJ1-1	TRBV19	CASRLQGSTEAFF	TGTGCCAGTAGGCTACAGGGTAGCACTGAAGCTTTCTTT
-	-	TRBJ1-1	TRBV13	CASSTDTNTEAFF	TGTGCCAGCAGCACGGACACAAACACTGAAGCTTTCTTT
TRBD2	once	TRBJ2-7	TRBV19	CASSAGLTHERYF	TGTGCCAGTAGTGCGGGACTAACCCACGAGCGGTACTTC
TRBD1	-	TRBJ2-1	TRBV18	CASSPGSGQGGDEQFF	TGTGCCAGCTCACCGGGTTCCGGACAGGGCGGGGATGAGCAGTTCTTC
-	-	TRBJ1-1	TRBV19	CASSISTPGSAFF	TGTGCCAGTAGTATAAGCACTCCCGGGTCAGCTTTCTTT
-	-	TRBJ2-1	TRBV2	CASRGAGVDEQFF	TGTGCCAGCAGGGGGGCCGGAGTCGATGAGCAGTTCTTC
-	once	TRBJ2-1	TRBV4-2	CASSQALNEQFF	TGTGCCAGCAGCCAAGCACTCAATGAGCAGTTCTTC
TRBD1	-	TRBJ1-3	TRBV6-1	CASSEAVGGREDTIYF	TGTGCCAGCAGTGAAGCAGTAGGGGGCAGGGAAGACACCATATATTTT
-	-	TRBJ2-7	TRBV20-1	CSVQGHEQYF	TGCAGTGTCCAGGGGCACGAGCAGTACTTC
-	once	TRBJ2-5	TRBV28	CASSSPRRADSIRYF	TGTGCCAGCAGTTCCCCTCGCAGGGCAGACTCTATCCGGTACTTC
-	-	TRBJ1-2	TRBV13	CASSLEAGRNYGYTF	TGTGCCAGCAGCTTAGAAGCGGGGAGGAACTATGGCTACACCTTC
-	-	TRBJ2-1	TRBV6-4	CASSWTTHNEQFF	TGTGCCAGCAGCTGGACTACCCACAATGAGCAGTTCTTC
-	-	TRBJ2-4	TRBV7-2	CASSLEGQILAKNIQYF	TGTGCCAGCAGCTTAGAAGGACAGATACTAGCCAAAAACATTCAGTACTTC
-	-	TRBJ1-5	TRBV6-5	CASRSGDQPQHF	TGTGCCAGCAGATCAGGGGATCAGCCCCAGCATTTT
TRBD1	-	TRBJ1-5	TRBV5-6	CASSFGTGGFYQPQHF	TGTGCCAGCAGCTTCGGGACAGGGGGCTTTTATCAGCCCCAGCATTTT
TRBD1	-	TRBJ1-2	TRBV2	CASSAESGQGVLDPYGYTF	TGTGCCAGCAGTGCGGAATCGGGACAGGGAGTTCTTGATCCCTATGGCTACACCTTC
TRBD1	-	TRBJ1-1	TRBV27	CASSLGQRNTEAFF	TGTGCCAGCAGTTTGGGACAGAGGAACACTGAAGCTTTCTTT
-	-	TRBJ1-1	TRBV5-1	CASSLEPVMNTEAFF	TGCGCCAGCAGCCTTGAACCAGTGATGAACACTGAAGCTTTCTTT
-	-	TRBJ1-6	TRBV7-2	CASSLGFTGPYNSPLHF	TGTGCCAGCAGCTTAGGTTTTACAGGGCCCTATAATTCACCCCTCCACTTT
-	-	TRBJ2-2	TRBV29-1	CSVVKGGNTGELFF	TGCAGCGTTGTTAAAGGGGGAAACACCGGGGAGCTGTTTTTT
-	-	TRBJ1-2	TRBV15	CATSRDSGGYTF	TGTGCCACCAGCAGAGATTCAGGCGGCTACACCTTC
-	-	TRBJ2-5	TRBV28	CASSFGVETQYF	TGTGCCAGCAGTTTCGGGGTAGAGACCCAGTACTTC
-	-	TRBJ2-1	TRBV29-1	CSVDGTLVGLNEQFF	TGCAGCGTTGATGGGACATTGGTCGGGCTTAATGAGCAGTTCTTC
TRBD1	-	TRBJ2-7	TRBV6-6	CASSPPTGGSNEQYF	TGTGCCAGCAGCCCCCCGACAGGGGGCTCAAACGAGCAGTACTTC
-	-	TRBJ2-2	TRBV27	CASSPQNIVTVGELFF	TGTGCCAGCAGTCCCCAAAATATAGTCACAGTAGGGGAGCTGTTTTTT
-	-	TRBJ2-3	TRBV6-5	CASSVSVQGDTQYF	TGTGCCAGCAGTGTGAGCGTTCAGGGAGATACGCAGTATTTT
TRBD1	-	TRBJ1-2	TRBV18	CASSTGDGYGYTF	TGTGCCAGCTCAACAGGGGACGGCTATGGCTACACCTTC
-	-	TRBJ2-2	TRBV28	CASSAAGELFF	TGTGCCAGCAGTGCAGCCGGGGAGCTGTTTTTT
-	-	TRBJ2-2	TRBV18	CASSQPAGNTGELFF	TGTGCCAGCTCACAACCGGCTGGTAACACCGGGGAGCTGTTTTTT
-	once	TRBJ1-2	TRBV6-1	CASSERGLGYTF	TGTGCCAGCAGTGAAAGAGGGCTCGGCTACACCTTC